This T cell receptor (beta chain) was recorded in a study of PD-L1 blockade in urothelial cancer. Across the whole study: The study started patients on atezolizumab at some point between 2014 and 2016, giving 1,200 mg intravenously every 3 weeks. Of prior chemotherapy regimens, patients had received between 0 and 3. Notes on the study in general: Durable-benefit cases showed more tumor-associated blood clone expansion at 3 weeks.

Sequenced by immunoSEQ multiplex PCR; TCRdb stores in-frame clones only, minus some. This sample has under 120,000 clones, with under 85% found just once. Pretreatment and on-treatment blood mononuclear cell samples were taken, totaling between 1 and 8 time points per patient. CDR3 size: 15 residues. Trimming pared 0 bases from V and 6 bases from J, leaving 13 bases between. Germline CDR1 SGDLS, CDR2 YYNGEE. To note about this clone: Its antigen is not known.

Sequenced here: PBMCs, sampled around atezolizumab (anti-PD-L1) treatment. The sequence came from a man aged 50 or older with urothelial cancer. The chain links TRBV9 to TRBJ2-1; a possible D gene is TRBD1 (5 bases). The DNA of the CDR3 is TGTGCCAGCAGCGTAGGGCAGGGAATGATCAATGAGCAGTTCTTC. Protein: CASSVGQGMINEQFF.